The clone carrying this T cell receptor beta chain was detected once. These data belong to a study of cytomegalovirus exposure and HLA in healthy donors. With 60 Vbeta and 13 Jbeta primers, the PCR was carried out. Produced via immunoSEQ multiplex PCR; TCRdb's table is partial and in-frame only. The table lists roughly 150,000 clones, just under 70% of them singletons. Germline CDR1 is SGHAT and CDR2 is FQNNGV. The CDR3 loop spans 14 amino acids. The germline V and J ends were trimmed by 5 bases and 3 bases, with 10 bases remaining between them. The sequence was collected from a man between 60 and 75 years old in good health and CMV-seronegative. The chain carries TRBV11-2 and TRBJ1-4; D is undetermined. Input material: PBMCs. The CDR3 reads CASSPGSPNEKLFF. The CDR3 DNA follows: TGTGCCAGCAGCCCGGGATCTCCTAATGAAAAACTGTTTTTT.